The 8 T cell receptor beta chains reported below all come from one sample, sequenced in a study of blood T cells in healthy people across ages. Through a sample-barcoded 5' primer and a J-beta primer mix, a second PCR was run for roughly 6 to 12 cycles. TCRdb reprocessed the 5' RACE reads via MiXCR and lists one record per CDR3 protein. Of about 800,000 distinct CDR3 sequences in the sample, roughly 25% were seen once. These same records also appear under a second study, on T cells of mothers and their children.

Sequenced input: blood. The origin of the receptors is a boy between 10 and 17 years old in good health.

V usage is TRBV28 and J usage is TRBJ2-7; D is uncertain. V was shortened by 5 bases and J by 2 bases, with 10 bases between the two germline ends. The CDR3 is 13 residues long. The germline V gene encodes CDR1 MDHEN and CDR2 SYDVKM. The CDR3 is CASSHGSAYEQYF. The DNA for the CDR3 is TGTGCCAGCAGTCACGGATCGGCCTACGAGCAGTACTTC.

The rearrangement links TRBV12-5 to TRBJ1-1; D is perhaps TRBD1 (6 bases). Trimming took 7 bases from V and 12 from J, leaving 21 bases between them. CDR3 length: 13 amino acids. The germline gives CDR1 LGHNT, CDR2 FRNRAP. The CDR3 is CASARPPGQETFF. In DNA, the CDR3 is TGTGCTAGTGCAAGACCACCGGGACAAGAGACTTTCTTT.

This clonotype was counted between two and nine times. The chain couples TRBV7-2 to TRBJ2-1, with D tentatively TRBD2 (6 bases). The V and J ends lost 5 bases and 7 bases respectively, with 21 bases between them. Germline V gene data show CDR1 as SGHTA and CDR2 as FQGNSA. CDR3 length: 16 amino acids. The CDR3 protein is CASSPRLVLTRNEQFF. The CDR3 region has the DNA TGTGCCAGCAGCCCCCGACTAGTTTTGACCCGGAATGAGCAGTTCTTC.

DNA of the CDR3: TGCAGCGTTGAAGAGGGGCCAGACAGGGGGACCATTTACGAGCAGTTCTTC. It specifies CSVEEGPDRGTIYEQFF. J is TRBJ2-1 and V is TRBV29-1, with TRBD1 matching 9 bases. The ends lost 0 bases at V and 10 bases at J; junction bases unmatched: 16. The CDR3 length is 17 residues. Germline V gives CDR1 SQVTM, CDR2 ANQGSEA.

This sequence joins TRBV6-5 and TRBJ2-5, with 7 nucleotides matching TRBD2. The J call may be faulty, since TRBJ2-7 better matches the DNA end. CDR1 is MNHEY, CDR2 SVGAGI, per germline. The CDR3 sequence is 17 residues long. The CDR3 here is CASSYRGSGSFSYEQYF. The CDR3 nucleotides read TGTGCCAGCAGTTACCGGGGTAGCGGGTCCTTCTCCTACGAGCAGTACTTC.

The rearrangement joins TRBV6-2 or TRBV6-3 to TRBJ2-1; possibly TRBD1 for D (5 bases). The CDR3 loop spans 16 amino acids. Germline V gene sequence: CDR1 MNHEY, CDR2 SVGEGT. The ends were cut back, 2 bases at V and 6 bases at J, with 17 bases in the middle. The CDR3 DNA reads TGTGCCAGCAGTTACCCAGGGATTTTAAGTCGCAATGAGCAGTTCTTC. It encodes CASSYPGILSRNEQFF.

The V and J genes are TRBV5-6 and TRBJ2-2; D is ambiguous. V lost 2 bases to trimming and J lost 1 base, with 6 bases between them. The CDR3 is made up of 14 amino acids. CDR1 SGHDT and CDR2 YYEEEE come from the germline V gene. CDR3 sequence: CASSFRQNTGELFF. The CDR3 nucleotides read TGTGCCAGCAGCTTTCGACAGAACACCGGGGAGCTGTTTTTT.

This chain connects TRBV4-2 to TRBJ1-2, with TRBD1 as a possible D gene (5 bases). V shed 0 bases and J shed 4 bases, with 12 bases lying between them. This CDR3 is 15 amino acids long. The germline V gene encodes CDR1 LGHNA and CDR2 YNFKEQ. The CDR3, as DNA: TGTGCCAGCAGCCAAGATTTGGGGGTTGCCTATGGCTACACCTTC. Translation gives CASSQDLGVAYGYTF.